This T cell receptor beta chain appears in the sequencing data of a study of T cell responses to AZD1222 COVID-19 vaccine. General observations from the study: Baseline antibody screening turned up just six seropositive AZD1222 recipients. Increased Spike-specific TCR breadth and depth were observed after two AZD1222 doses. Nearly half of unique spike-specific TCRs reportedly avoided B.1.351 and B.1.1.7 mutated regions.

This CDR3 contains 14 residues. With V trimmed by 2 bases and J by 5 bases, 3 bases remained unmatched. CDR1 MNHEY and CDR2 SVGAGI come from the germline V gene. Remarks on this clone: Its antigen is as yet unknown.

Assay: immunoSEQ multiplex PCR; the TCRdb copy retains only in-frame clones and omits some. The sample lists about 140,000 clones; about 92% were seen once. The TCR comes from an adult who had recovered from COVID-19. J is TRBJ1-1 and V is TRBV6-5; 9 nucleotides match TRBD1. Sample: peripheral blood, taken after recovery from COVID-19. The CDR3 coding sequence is TGTGCCAGCAGTTACCACGGACAGGGGACTGAAGCTTTCTTT. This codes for CASSYHGQGTEAFF.